This T cell receptor beta chain was identified during a study of identical twins. Whole-study findings and limits: Clonotypes of the beta chain that were abundant in cord blood carried fewer insertions (memory repertoires showed none). Conclusions were based on cross-sectional statistical analysis, without following the same donors.

A universal primer site was incorporated via template switching, and the cDNA contained unique molecular identifiers. Using its own MiXCR run on the 5' RACE reads, TCRdb lists one record per CDR3 protein. There are nearly 250,000 distinct CDR3 sequences in the sample; around 6.6% occur only once, and under 4% lies in the top ten. In this sample, this clonotype turned up a few times. Its target is not known. These data were likewise used in another study, on yellow fever vaccine responses in identical twins.

Sequenced material: memory (CD45RO+) T cells sorted from blood. The sequence came from a woman younger than 35 in good health.

The chain's CDR3 is CAISESGQGAGYEQYF. CDR3 DNA: TGTGCCATCAGTGAGTCGGGCCAGGGGGCAGGTTACGAGCAGTACTTC. The chain carries TRBV10-3 and TRBJ2-7; 8 positions agree with TRBD1. The germline V gene encodes CDR1 ENHRY and CDR2 SYGVKD. With 0 bases clipped from V and 4 bases from J, the junction kept 8 bases outside the gene matches. CDR3 length: 16 amino acids.